This TCR beta chain comes out of a study of blood T cell repertoires in COVID-19. In the study overall: PBMCs, B-cell-depleted T cells, or T cells provided the cDNA or gDNA that made up the material.

Trimming removed 4 bases at V and 5 bases at J, with 2 bases between. Germline CDR1 and CDR2: MGHRA and YSYEKL. CDR3 length: 11 amino acids. In the authors' workflow: Cell counts per sample came from amplifying reference gene primers. The table came from immunoSEQ multiplex PCR; TCRdb's copy has only in-frame clones and leaves some out. D and trimming come from the DNA, and the V and J calls and clone size come from that table. The sample contains about 220,000 clones, around 82% of which appear only once. The receptor was isolated from a woman aged 40-49 years with active or convalescent COVID-19. V and J are TRBV4-1 and TRBJ1-4; no definite D call. Sequencing was done on a sample of peripheral blood. The CDR3 sequence: CASSLNEKLFF. Here the CDR3 DNA reads TGCGCCAGCAGCCTAAATGAAAAACTGTTTTTT.